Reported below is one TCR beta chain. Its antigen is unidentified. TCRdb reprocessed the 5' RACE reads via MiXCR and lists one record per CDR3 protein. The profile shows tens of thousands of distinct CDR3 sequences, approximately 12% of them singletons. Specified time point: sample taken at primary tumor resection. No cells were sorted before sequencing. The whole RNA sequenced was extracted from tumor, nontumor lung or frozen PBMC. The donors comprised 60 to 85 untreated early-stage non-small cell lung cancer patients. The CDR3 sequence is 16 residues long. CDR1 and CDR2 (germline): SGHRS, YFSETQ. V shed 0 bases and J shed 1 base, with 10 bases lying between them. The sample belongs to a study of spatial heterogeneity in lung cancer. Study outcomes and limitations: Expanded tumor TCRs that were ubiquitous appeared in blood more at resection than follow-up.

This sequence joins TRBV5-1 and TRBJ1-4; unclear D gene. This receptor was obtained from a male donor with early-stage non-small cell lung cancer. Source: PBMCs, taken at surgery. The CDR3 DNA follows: TGCGCCAGCAGCTTGGTGACGACCGGAACTAATGAAAAACTGTTTTTT. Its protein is CASSLVTTGTNEKLFF. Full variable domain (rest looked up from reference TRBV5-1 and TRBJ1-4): KAGVTQTPRYLIKTRGQQVTLSCSPISGHRSVSWYQQTPGQGLQFLFEYFSETQRNKGNFPGRFSGRQFSNSRSEMNVSTLELGDSALYLCASSLVTTGTNEKLFFGSGTQLSVL.